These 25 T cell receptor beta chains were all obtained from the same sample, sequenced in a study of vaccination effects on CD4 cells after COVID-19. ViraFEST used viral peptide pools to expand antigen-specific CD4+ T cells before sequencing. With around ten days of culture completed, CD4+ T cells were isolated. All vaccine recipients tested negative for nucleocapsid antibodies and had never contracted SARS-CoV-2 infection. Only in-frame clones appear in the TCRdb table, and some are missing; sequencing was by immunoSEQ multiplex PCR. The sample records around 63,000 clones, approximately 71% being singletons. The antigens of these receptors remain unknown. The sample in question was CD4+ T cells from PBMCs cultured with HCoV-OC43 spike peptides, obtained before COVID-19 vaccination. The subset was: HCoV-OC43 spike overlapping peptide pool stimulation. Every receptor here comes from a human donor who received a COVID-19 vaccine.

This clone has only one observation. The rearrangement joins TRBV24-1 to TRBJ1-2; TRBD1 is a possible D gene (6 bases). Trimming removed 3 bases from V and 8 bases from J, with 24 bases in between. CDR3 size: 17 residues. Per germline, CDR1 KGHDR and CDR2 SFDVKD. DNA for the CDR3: TGTGCCACCAGTGATCGCCGCGCCGGGACAATCTATAGCGGCTACACCTTC. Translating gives CATSDRRAGTIYSGYTF.

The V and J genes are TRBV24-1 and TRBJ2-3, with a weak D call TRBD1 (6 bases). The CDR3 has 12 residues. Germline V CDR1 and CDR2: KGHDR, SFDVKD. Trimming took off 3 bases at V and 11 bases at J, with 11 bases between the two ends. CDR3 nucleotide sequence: TGTGCCACCAGTGATGGGGGACAATGGCAGTATTTT. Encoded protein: CATSDGGQWQYF.

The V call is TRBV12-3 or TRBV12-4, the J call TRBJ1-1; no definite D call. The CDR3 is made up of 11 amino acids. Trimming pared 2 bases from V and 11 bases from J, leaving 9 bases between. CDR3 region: CASSLLGDAFF. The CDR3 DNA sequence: TGTGCCAGCAGTTTACTGGGAGATGCTTTCTTT.

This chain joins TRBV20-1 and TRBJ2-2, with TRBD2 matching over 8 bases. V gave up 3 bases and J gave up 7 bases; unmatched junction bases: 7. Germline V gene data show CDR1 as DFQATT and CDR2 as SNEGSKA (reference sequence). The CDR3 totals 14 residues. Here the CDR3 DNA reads TGCAGTGCTAGTAGGGCGGGGGGAATCGGGGAGCTGTTTTTT. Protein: CSASRAGGIGELFF.

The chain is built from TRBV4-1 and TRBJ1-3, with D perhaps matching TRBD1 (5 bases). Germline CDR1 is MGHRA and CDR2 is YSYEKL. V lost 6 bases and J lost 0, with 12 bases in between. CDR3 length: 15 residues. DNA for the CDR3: TGCGCCAGCAGGCCCGGGCAGGGCTCTGGAAACACCATATATTTT. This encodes CASRPGQGSGNTIYF.

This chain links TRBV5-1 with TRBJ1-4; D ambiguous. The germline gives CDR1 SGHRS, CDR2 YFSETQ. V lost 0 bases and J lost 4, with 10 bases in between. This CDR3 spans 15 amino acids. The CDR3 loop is CASSLENSFNEKLFF. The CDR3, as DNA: TGCGCCAGCAGCTTGGAAAACAGTTTTAATGAAAAACTGTTTTTT.

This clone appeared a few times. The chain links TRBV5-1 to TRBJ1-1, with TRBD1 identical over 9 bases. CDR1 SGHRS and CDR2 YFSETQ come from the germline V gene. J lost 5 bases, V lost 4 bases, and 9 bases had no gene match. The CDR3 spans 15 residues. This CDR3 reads CASSPQGTGMTEAFF. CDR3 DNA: TGCGCCAGCAGCCCTCAAGGGACAGGGATGACTGAAGCTTTCTTT.

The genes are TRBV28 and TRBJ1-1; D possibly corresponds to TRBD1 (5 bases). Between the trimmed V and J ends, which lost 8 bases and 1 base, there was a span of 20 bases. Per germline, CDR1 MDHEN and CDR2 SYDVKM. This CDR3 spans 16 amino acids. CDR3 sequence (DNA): TGTGCCAGCCCCAGGGACCGCGCGGGTACGAACACTGAAGCTTTCTTT. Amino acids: CASPRDRAGTNTEAFF.

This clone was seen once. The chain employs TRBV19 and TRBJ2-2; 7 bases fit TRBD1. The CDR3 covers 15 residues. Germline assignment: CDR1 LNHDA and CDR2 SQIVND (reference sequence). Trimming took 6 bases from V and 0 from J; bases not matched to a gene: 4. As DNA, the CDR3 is TGTGCCAGTAGACCGGGACAGTCGAACACCGGGGAGCTGTTTTTT. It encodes CASRPGQSNTGELFF.

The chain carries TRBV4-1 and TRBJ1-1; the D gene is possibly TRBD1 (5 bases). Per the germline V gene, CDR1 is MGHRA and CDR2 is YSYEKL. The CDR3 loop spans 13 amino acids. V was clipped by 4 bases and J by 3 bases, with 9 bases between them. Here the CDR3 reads CASSPPGHTEAFF. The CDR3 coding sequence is TGCGCCAGCAGCCCCCCAGGGCACACTGAAGCTTTCTTT.

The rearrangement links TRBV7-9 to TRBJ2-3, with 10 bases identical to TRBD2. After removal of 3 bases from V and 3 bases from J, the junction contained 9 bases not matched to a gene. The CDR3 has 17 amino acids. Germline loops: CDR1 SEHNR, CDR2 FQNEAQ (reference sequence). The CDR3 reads CASSLGLAGARTDTQYF. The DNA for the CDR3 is TGTGCCAGCAGCTTGGGTCTAGCGGGGGCGCGGACAGATACGCAGTATTTT.

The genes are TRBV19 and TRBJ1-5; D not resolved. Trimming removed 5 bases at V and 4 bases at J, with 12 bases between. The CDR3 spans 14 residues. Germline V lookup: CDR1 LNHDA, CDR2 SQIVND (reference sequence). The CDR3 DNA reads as TGTGCCAGTAGTCCCCTGAACCTTAATCAGCCCCAGCATTTT. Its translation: CASSPLNLNQPQHF.

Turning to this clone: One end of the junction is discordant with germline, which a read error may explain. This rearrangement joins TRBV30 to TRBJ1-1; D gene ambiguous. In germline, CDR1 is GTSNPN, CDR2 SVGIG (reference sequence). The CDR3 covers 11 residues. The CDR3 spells CARRTDTEAFF. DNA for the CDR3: TGTGCCCGGAGGACCGACACTGAAGCTTTCTTT.

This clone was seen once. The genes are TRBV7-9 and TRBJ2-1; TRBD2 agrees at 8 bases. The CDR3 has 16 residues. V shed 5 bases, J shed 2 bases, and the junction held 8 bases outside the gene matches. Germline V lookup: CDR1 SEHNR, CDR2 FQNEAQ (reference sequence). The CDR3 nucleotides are TGTGCCAGCAGCCCCCCCAAGCGGGGGCCCTACAATGAGCAGTTCTTC. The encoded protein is CASSPPKRGPYNEQFF.

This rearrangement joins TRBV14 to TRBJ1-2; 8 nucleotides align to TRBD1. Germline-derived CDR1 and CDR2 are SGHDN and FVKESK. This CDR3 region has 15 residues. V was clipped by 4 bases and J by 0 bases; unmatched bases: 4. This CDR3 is CASSRGTGPNYGYTF. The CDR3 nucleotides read TGTGCCAGCAGCCGAGGGACAGGTCCTAACTATGGCTACACCTTC.

CDR3 bases: TGTGCCAGCTACCCCCGGGTGGGTTCGGGTTCACCCCTCCACTTT. This gives the protein CASYPRVGSGSPLHF. The chain is built from TRBV2 and TRBJ1-6; no firm D call. The CDR3 length is 15 residues. Germline V gene sequence: CDR1 SNHLY, CDR2 FYNNEI. Trimming removed 8 bases from V and 9 bases from J, with 20 bases in between. Full variable domain (remainder filled in from reference TRBV2 and TRBJ1-6): EPEVTQTPSHQVTQMGQEVILRCVPISNHLYFYWYRQILGQKVEFLVSFYNNEISEKSEIFDDQFSVERPDGSNFTLKIRSTKLEDSAMYFCASYPRVGSGSPLHFGNGTRLTVT.

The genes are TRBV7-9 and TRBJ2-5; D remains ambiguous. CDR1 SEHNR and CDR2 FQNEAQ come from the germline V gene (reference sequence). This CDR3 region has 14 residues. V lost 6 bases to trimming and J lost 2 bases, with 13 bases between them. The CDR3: CASSLEDGQETQYF. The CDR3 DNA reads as TGTGCCAGCAGTCTCGAGGACGGGCAAGAGACCCAGTACTTC.

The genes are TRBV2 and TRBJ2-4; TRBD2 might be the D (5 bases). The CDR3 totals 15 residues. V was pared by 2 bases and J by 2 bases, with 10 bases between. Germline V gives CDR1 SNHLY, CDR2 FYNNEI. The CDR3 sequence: CASSEWRQTKNIQYF. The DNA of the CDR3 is TGTGCCAGCAGTGAATGGAGGCAGACCAAAAACATTCAGTACTTC.

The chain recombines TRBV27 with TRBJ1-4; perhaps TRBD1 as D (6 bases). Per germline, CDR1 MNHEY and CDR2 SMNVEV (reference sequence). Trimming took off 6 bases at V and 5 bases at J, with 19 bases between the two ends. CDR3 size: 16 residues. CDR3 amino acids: CASSDRGGGLNEKLFF. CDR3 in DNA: TGTGCCAGCAGCGACCGGGGAGGGGGTTTAAATGAAAAACTGTTTTTT.

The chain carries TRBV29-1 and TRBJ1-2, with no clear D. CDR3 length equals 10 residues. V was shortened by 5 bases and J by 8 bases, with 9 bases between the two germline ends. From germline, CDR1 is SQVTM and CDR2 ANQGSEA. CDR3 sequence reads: CSVREGGYTF. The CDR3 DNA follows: TGCAGCGTTAGGGAGGGAGGCTACACCTTC.

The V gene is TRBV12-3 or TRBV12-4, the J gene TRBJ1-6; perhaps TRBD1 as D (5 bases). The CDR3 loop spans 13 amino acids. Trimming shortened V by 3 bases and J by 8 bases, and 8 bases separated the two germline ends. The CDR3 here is CASSLVGDSPLHF. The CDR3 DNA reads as TGTGCCAGCAGTTTGGTAGGGGATTCACCCCTCCACTTT.

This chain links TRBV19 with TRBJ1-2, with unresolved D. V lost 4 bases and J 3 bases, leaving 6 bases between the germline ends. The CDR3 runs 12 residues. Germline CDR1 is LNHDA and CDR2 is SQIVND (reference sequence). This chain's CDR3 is CASSRIDYGYTF. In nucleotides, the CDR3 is TGTGCCAGTAGTAGAATTGACTATGGCTACACCTTC. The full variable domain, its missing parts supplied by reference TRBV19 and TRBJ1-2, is DGGITQSPKYLFRKEGQNVTLSCEQNLNHDAMYWYRQDPGQGLRLIYYSQIVNDFQKGDIAEGYSVSREKKESFPLTVTSAQKNPTAFYLCASSRIDYGYTFGSGTRLTVV.

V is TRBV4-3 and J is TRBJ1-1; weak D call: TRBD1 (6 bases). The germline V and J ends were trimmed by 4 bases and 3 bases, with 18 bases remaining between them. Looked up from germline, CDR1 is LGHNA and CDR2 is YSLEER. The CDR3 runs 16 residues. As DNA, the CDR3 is TGCGCCAGCAGCCCAAGATACAGGGTGACTTACACTGAAGCTTTCTTT. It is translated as CASSPRYRVTYTEAFF.

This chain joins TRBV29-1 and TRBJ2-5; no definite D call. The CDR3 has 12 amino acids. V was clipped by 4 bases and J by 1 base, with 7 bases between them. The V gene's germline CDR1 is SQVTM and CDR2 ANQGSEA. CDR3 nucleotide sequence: TGCAGCGTTGGCCACTCCCAAGAGACCCAGTACTTC. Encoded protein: CSVGHSQETQYF.

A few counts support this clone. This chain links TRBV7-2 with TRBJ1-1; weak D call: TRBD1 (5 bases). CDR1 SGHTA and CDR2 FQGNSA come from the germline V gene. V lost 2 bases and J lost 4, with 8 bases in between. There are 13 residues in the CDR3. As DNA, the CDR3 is TGTGCCAGCAGCTTAACCGGGGGCACTGAAGCTTTCTTT. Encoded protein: CASSLTGGTEAFF.